The 32 T cell receptor beta chains presented below share a single source sample, sequenced in a study of blood T cells in healthy people across ages (dated by TCRdb to about 2015). The library was built by means of 5' RACE. The sequencer was an Illumina HiSeq 2500. A second PCR of about 7 to 12 cycles was performed with a sample-barcoded 5' primer and a J-beta primer mix. In TCRdb, the public reads were trimmed at Q25 with fastp and aligned with MiXCR, with productive beta chains retained. Records with the same CDR3 protein are collapsed into one entry carrying the most frequent genes and DNA. This sample comprises 800,000 to 950,000 distinct CDR3 sequences, around 48% of them detected only once. The biggest ten clones account for around an eighth of the sample. The sample was blood. The receptors shown here come from a man aged 30-40 years in good health.

The chain carries TRBV20-1 and TRBJ2-3; TRBD2 might be the D (6 bases). The CDR3 sequence is 14 residues long. Germline CDR1 and CDR2: DFQATT and SNEGSKA (reference sequence). The V gene lost 4 bases and the J gene lost 5 bases, with 16 bases spanning the gap. DNA of the CDR3: TGCAGTGCTATTGCTAGCGACCGAGGAGATACGCAGTATTTT. As protein: CSAIASDRGDTQYF.

This clonotype was found a few times. The J gene is TRBJ1-4, the V gene TRBV29-1; D gene ambiguous. CDR1 is SQVTM, CDR2 ANQGSEA, per germline. The CDR3 has 13 amino acids. V lost 6 bases and J 8 bases, leaving 16 bases between the germline ends. The CDR3 sequence: CSVRGLKEEKLFF. CDR3 sequence (DNA): TGCAGCGTCCGAGGGCTCAAGGAGGAAAAACTGTTTTTT. The whole variable domain, filled in from reference TRBV29-1 and TRBJ1-4, reads SAVISQKPSRDICQRGTSLTIQCQVDSQVTMMFWYRQQPGQSLTLIATANQGSEATYESGFVIDKFPISRPNLTFSTLTVSNMSPEDSSIYLCSVRGLKEEKLFFGSGTQLSVL.

This clonotype was counted a few times. The CDR3 sequence is CATVLLTGSTDTQYF. The DNA for the CDR3 is TGTGCCACCGTACTACTGACGGGGAGCACAGATACGCAGTATTTT. This rearrangement joins TRBV6-1 to TRBJ2-3; a possible D gene is TRBD2 (5 bases). The ends were cut back, 10 bases at V and 0 bases at J, with 17 bases in the middle. Germline lookup yields CDR1 MNHNS and CDR2 SASEGT. The CDR3 has 15 residues.

V usage is TRBV3-1 and J usage is TRBJ2-7, with 7 bases that match TRBD1. Per germline, CDR1 LGHDT and CDR2 YNNKEL (reference sequence). CDR3 length equals 14 residues. The junction had 6 bases not matched to a gene; V was cut back by 4 bases and J by 3 bases. In nucleotides, the CDR3 is TGTGCCAGCAGCCTTCCAAACAGGGGCTACGAGCAGTACTTC. Translating it yields CASSLPNRGYEQYF.

This clonotype was observed a single time. This rearrangement joins TRBV20-1 to TRBJ1-2; D is unresolved. This CDR3 contains 13 residues. CDR1 is DFQATT and CDR2 is SNEGSKA in the germline V gene (reference sequence). Trimming shortened V by 3 bases and J by 2 bases, and 10 bases separated the two germline ends. DNA of the CDR3: TGCAGTGCTAGGCAGACGTCAAACTATGGCTACACCTTC. Translating it yields CSARQTSNYGYTF.

CDR3 sequence reads: CASSPRRNEKLFF. CDR3 in DNA: TGTGCCAGCAGCCCCAGGAGGAATGAAAAACTGTTTTTT. The J gene is TRBJ1-4, the V gene TRBV6-5; D uncertain. Trimming cost V 6 bases and J 5 bases, with 10 bases left between them. The CDR3 length is 13 residues. Germline loops: CDR1 MNHEY, CDR2 SVGAGI.

This clonotype has only a few counts. The V and J genes are TRBV15 and TRBJ2-1; 8 bases line up with TRBD2. The CDR3 extends over 16 amino acids. V was pared by 4 bases and J by 8 bases, with 13 bases of the junction left unmatched. Looked up from germline, CDR1 is LNHNV and CDR2 is YYDKDF (reference sequence). CDR3 in DNA: TGTGCCACCAGCACGCCGGGACTAGAATTAGGGCATGAGCAGTTCTTC. Translation: CATSTPGLELGHEQFF.

The rearrangement joins TRBV5-1 to TRBJ1-2; D is unclear. Germline CDR1 reads SGHRS; CDR2 reads YFSETQ. There are 14 residues in the CDR3. V was pared by 0 bases and J by 6 bases, with 12 bases between. This CDR3 is CASSLDPVRDGYTF. Written as DNA, the CDR3 is TGCGCCAGCAGCTTGGACCCGGTAAGGGATGGCTACACCTTC.

A few counts support this clonotype. This chain uses TRBV5-1 with TRBJ1-2; D might be TRBD1 (6 bases). V gave up 4 bases and J gave up 4 bases, with 17 bases separating them. The CDR3 has 15 residues. CDR1 and CDR2 from the germline V gene are SGHRS and YFSETQ. CDR3 nucleotide sequence: TGCGCCAGCAGCGCAGGACAGCCTTCCCTCTATGGCTACACCTTC. Its translation is CASSAGQPSLYGYTF. The variable domain in full, completed from reference TRBV5-1 and TRBJ1-2, reads KAGVTQTPRYLIKTRGQQVTLSCSPISGHRSVSWYQQTPGQGLQFLFEYFSETQRNKGNFPGRFSGRQFSNSRSEMNVSTLELGDSALYLCASSAGQPSLYGYTFGSGTRLTVV.

This clonotype has more than one count but fewer than ten. This rearrangement joins TRBV12-3 or TRBV12-4 to TRBJ1-2; maybe TRBD1 (5 bases). Trimming took 7 bases from V and 7 from J, leaving 16 bases between them. This CDR3 has 13 residues. This CDR3 is CASKYIGGSGYTF. CDR3 nucleotide sequence: TGTGCCAGCAAGTACATCGGGGGGAGTGGCTACACCTTC.

This clonotype has just one count. The V call is TRBV7-2, the J call TRBJ2-1, with D perhaps TRBD2 (5 bases). Between the trimmed V and J ends, which lost 1 base and 10 bases, there was a span of 20 bases. There are 16 residues in the CDR3. CDR1 is SGHTA and CDR2 is FQGNSA in the germline V gene. This CDR3 is CASSLVWASRGQEQFF. Here the CDR3 DNA reads TGTGCCAGCAGCTTAGTCTGGGCTAGCAGAGGTCAGGAGCAGTTCTTC.

This chain uses TRBV12-3 or TRBV12-4 with TRBJ1-3; D remains unclear. The CDR3 length is 13 residues. V was shortened by 6 bases and J by 2 bases, with 8 bases between the two germline ends. CDR3 sequence reads: CASRTSAGNTIYF. Written as DNA, the CDR3 is TGTGCCAGCAGGACATCTGCTGGAAACACCATATATTTT.

This clonotype was seen a handful of times. The gene calls are TRBV30 and TRBJ2-3; D is undetermined. Germline CDR1 is GTSNPN and CDR2 is SVGIG (reference sequence). V gave up 2 bases and J gave up 2 bases, with 14 bases separating them. The CDR3 length is 15 residues. DNA for the CDR3: TGTGCCTGGAGTCACAAGGGCCTGAACACAGATACGCAGTATTTT. Amino acids: CAWSHKGLNTDTQYF.

The chain uses TRBV6-6 and TRBJ2-3, with D maybe TRBD2 (5 bases). The germline V gene has CDR1 MNHNY and CDR2 SVGAGI (reference sequence). The germline V and J ends were trimmed by 7 bases and 1 base, with 12 bases remaining between them. CDR3 size: 14 residues. In nucleotides, the CDR3 is TGTGCCAGCACCCCACGGGGAGGCACAGATACGCAGTATTTT. Translated: CASTPRGGTDTQYF.

This clonotype was picked up a small number of times. The chain is built from TRBV3-1 and TRBJ2-7, with unresolved D. CDR3 length: 12 amino acids. V shed 1 base and J shed 5 bases, with 6 bases lying between them. Germline V gene data show CDR1 as LGHDT and CDR2 as YNNKEL (reference sequence). As DNA, the CDR3 is TGTGCCAGCAGCCAAGCGCTCCACGAGCAGTACTTC. This encodes CASSQALHEQYF.

The chain has TRBV4-1 and TRBJ2-7, with TRBD2 as a possible D gene (5 bases). V was shortened by 1 base and J by 7 bases, with 14 bases between the two germline ends. The CDR3 runs to 14 residues. Germline V gene sequence: CDR1 MGHRA, CDR2 YSYEKL. The DNA of the CDR3 is TGCGCCAGCAGCCAAGGATTCGGGAAGTGGGAGCAGTACTTC. It codes for CASSQGFGKWEQYF.

The chain recombines TRBV29-1 with TRBJ2-1; D not resolved. Judging by the DNA end, TRBJ2-7 fits better; the J call may be wrong. From germline, CDR1 is SQVTM and CDR2 ANQGSEA. This CDR3 spans 14 amino acids. The DNA for the CDR3 is TGCAGCGTTGATGAGGCAGCCTCCTACAATGAGCAGTACTTC. Encoded protein: CSVDEAASYNEQYF.

This clonotype was seen more than once but under ten times. CDR3 residues: CASSLDPVDTQYF. The CDR3 DNA follows: TGTGCCAGCAGCTTGGACCCGGTAGATACGCAGTATTTT. The chain carries TRBV5-5 and TRBJ2-3; D gene unclear. The CDR3 contains 13 residues. Germline CDR1 and CDR2: SGHKS and YYEKEE (reference sequence). V dropped 0 bases and J dropped 5 bases, with 7 bases sitting between them.

This sequence joins TRBV28 and TRBJ1-1, with unresolved D. V lost 4 bases and J 1 base, leaving 10 bases between the germline ends. CDR3 length: 14 amino acids. Germline-derived CDR1 and CDR2 are MDHEN and SYDVKM. The CDR3 sequence is CASSSPTENTEAFF. CDR3 bases: TGTGCCAGCAGTTCCCCGACGGAGAACACTGAAGCTTTCTTT.

With respect to this clonotype: A much bigger clone sits one base away, suggesting this may be a read error. This chain connects TRBV7-2 to TRBJ2-5, with 7 bases lining up with TRBD1. This CDR3 is built from 14 residues. Losses at the gene ends were 4 bases for V and 2 bases for J; bases not matched to a gene: 4. The germline V gene has CDR1 SGHTA and CDR2 FQGNSA. The CDR3 sequence is CTSSSDRAQETQYF. The CDR3 bases are TGTACCAGCAGCTCCGACAGGGCTCAAGAGACCCAGTACTTC. Filled out from reference TRBV7-2 and TRBJ2-5, the complete variable domain reads GAGVSQSPSNKVTEKGKDVELRCDPISGHTALYWYRQSLGQGLEFLIYFQGNSAPDKSGLPSDRFSAERTGGSVSTLTIQRTQQEDSAVYLCTSSSDRAQETQYFGPGTRLLVL.

V and J are TRBV3-1 and TRBJ2-7; D gene unclear. Germline-derived CDR1 and CDR2 are LGHDT and YNNKEL (reference sequence). CDR3 length: 12 residues. Deletions cut 3 bases from V and 3 bases from J, with 6 bases between. For the CDR3, the DNA is TGTGCCAGCAGCCAGGCCTTCTACGAGCAGTACTTC. It encodes CASSQAFYEQYF.

The V and J genes are TRBV2 and TRBJ2-5; D is unresolved. The J call may be wrong; the DNA end is better matched by TRBJ2-7. The germline V gene encodes CDR1 SNHLY and CDR2 FYNNEI. This CDR3 has 14 amino acids. The CDR3 spells CASTLGHSNYEQYF. CDR3 coding DNA: TGTGCCAGCACCCTAGGGCACAGCAACTACGAGCAGTACTTC.

The table lists this clonotype with a few counts. This chain joins TRBV4-1 and TRBJ1-5; 8 nucleotides agree with TRBD1. The CDR3 has 17 amino acids. V dropped 0 bases and J dropped 6; count of bases not matched to a gene: 10. The germline V gene has CDR1 MGHRA and CDR2 YSYEKL. The CDR3 here is CASSQDGGGRGLQPQHF. CDR3 sequence (DNA): TGCGCCAGCAGCCAAGATGGGGGGGGCAGGGGGCTTCAGCCCCAGCATTTT.

The table lists this clonotype with a few counts. The gene calls are TRBV27 and TRBJ2-7, with no clear D. The CDR3 sequence is 14 residues long. Per the germline V gene, CDR1 is MNHEY and CDR2 is SMNVEV (reference sequence). V dropped 0 bases and J dropped 2 bases, with 8 bases sitting between them. The CDR3 here is CASSLSRPAYEQYF. DNA of the CDR3: TGTGCCAGCAGTTTATCCCGACCCGCCTACGAGCAGTACTTC.

This chain uses TRBV6-5 with TRBJ2-3; no definite D call. Deletions cut 9 bases from V and 5 bases from J, with 9 bases between. The CDR3 contains 11 residues. From germline, CDR1 is MNHEY and CDR2 SVGAGI. The CDR3 DNA is TGTGCCAGTCACCAAGGAGATACGCAGTATTTT. Amino acid sequence: CASHQGDTQYF.

In its sample, this clonotype was seen a few times. The chain recombines TRBV6-5 with TRBJ1-2; D is unclear. V gave up 4 bases and J gave up 2 bases, with 11 bases separating them. This CDR3 is 14 amino acids long. CDR1 MNHEY and CDR2 SVGAGI come from the germline V gene. The chain's CDR3 is CASSSDTWNYGYTF. As DNA, the CDR3 is TGTGCCAGCAGTTCCGACACCTGGAACTATGGCTACACCTTC.

This clonotype was counted a few times. An end of the junction does not agree with germline; a read error may underlie this. The chain joins TRBV5-1 to TRBJ2-7; D is uncertain. This CDR3 comprises 17 residues. The germline V gene encodes CDR1 SGHRS and CDR2 YFSETQ. The CDR3 bases are TGCACCAGCAGCTTGGCCGGAACTACGATCAGCTCCTACGAGCAGTACTTC. Translating it yields CTSSLAGTTISSYEQYF. The whole variable domain, filled in from reference TRBV5-1 and TRBJ2-7, reads KAGVTQTPRYLIKTRGQQVTLSCSPISGHRSVSWYQQTPGQGLQFLFEYFSETQRNKGNFPGRFSGRQFSNSRSEMNVSTLELGDSALYLCTSSLAGTTISSYEQYFGPGTRLTVT.

This clonotype was counted only a few times. V usage is TRBV24-1 and J usage is TRBJ2-7; D is unresolved. Trimming cost V 2 bases and J 5 bases, with 15 bases left between them. Germline V gene data show CDR1 as KGHDR and CDR2 as SFDVKD. The length of the CDR3 is 15 residues. CDR3 region: CATSDSRLGRNEQYF. The CDR3 nucleotides are TGTGCCACCAGTGATTCTCGCCTAGGTCGCAACGAGCAGTACTTC.

The chain recombines TRBV14 with TRBJ2-7, with D tentatively TRBD1 (7 bases). Per germline, CDR1 SGHDN and CDR2 FVKESK. The germline V and J ends were trimmed by 7 bases and 6 bases, with 22 bases remaining between them. This CDR3 has 15 residues. This CDR3 is CASTSRLGTAGEQYF. For the CDR3, the DNA is TGTGCCAGCACCTCGCGATTAGGGACAGCGGGCGAGCAGTACTTC.

Concerning this clonotype itself: The junction differs from germline at one of its ends, possibly a read error. This chain links TRBV12-3 or TRBV12-4 with TRBJ1-2; 8 bases are a match to TRBD1. CDR3 length: 18 residues. CDR3: CVSTPGTGRGLRNYGYTF. The CDR3 DNA sequence: TGTGTCAGCACCCCGGGAACAGGCAGGGGGCTAAGGAACTATGGCTACACCTTC.

The rearrangement links TRBV4-2 to TRBJ2-1; D is uncertain. The CDR3 totals 15 residues. Trimming shortened V by 4 bases and J by 6 bases, and 16 bases separated the two germline ends. CDR1 is LGHNA, CDR2 YNFKEQ, per germline. CDR3 DNA: TGTGCCAGCAGCCGAGACAAGACGCCCATCAATGAGCAGTTCTTC. This encodes CASSRDKTPINEQFF.

In this sample, this clonotype turned up a few times. This chain connects TRBV7-2 to TRBJ2-3; TRBD2 matches at 9 bases. V shed 4 bases and J 2 bases; nucleotides not matched to a gene: 4. Germline CDR1 is SGHTA and CDR2 is FQGNSA. The length of the CDR3 is 15 residues. The CDR3 protein is CASSSSGVTTDTQYF. DNA for the CDR3: TGTGCCAGCAGCTCTAGCGGGGTAACCACAGATACGCAGTATTTT.